Shown below are 2 T cell receptor beta chains from a single sample sequenced in a study of cytomegalovirus exposure and HLA in healthy donors. Repertoires were generated with immunoSEQ multiplex PCR, while TCRdb's copy carries only in-frame clones and drops some. The sample includes fewer than 300,000 clones, over 75% of them seen just once. The sequenced sample was PBMCs. The source of these receptors is a woman between 18 and 29 years old in good health and CMV-seronegative.

The table lists this clone with a count of one. The chain joins TRBV6-1 to TRBJ2-1; 10 nucleotides line up with TRBD2. Trimming removed 4 bases from V and 9 bases from J; junction bases left unmatched: 12. The CDR3 contains 16 residues. Germline CDR1 and CDR2: MNHNS and SASEGT. The CDR3 nucleotides are TGTGCCAGCAGTGTGGCTAGCGGGAGTCGGTATGGTGAGCAGTTCTTC. It is translated as CASSVASGSRYGEQFF.

V is TRBV27 and J is TRBJ2-5, with D unclear. Germline CDR1 MNHEY, CDR2 SMNVEV (reference sequence). The V gene lost 1 base and the J gene lost 5 bases, with 14 bases spanning the gap. This CDR3 has 15 residues. CDR3 nucleotide sequence: TGTGCCAGCAGTTTATTGTCCGCCTATCCGGAGACCCAGTACTTC. Translation gives CASSLLSAYPETQYF.